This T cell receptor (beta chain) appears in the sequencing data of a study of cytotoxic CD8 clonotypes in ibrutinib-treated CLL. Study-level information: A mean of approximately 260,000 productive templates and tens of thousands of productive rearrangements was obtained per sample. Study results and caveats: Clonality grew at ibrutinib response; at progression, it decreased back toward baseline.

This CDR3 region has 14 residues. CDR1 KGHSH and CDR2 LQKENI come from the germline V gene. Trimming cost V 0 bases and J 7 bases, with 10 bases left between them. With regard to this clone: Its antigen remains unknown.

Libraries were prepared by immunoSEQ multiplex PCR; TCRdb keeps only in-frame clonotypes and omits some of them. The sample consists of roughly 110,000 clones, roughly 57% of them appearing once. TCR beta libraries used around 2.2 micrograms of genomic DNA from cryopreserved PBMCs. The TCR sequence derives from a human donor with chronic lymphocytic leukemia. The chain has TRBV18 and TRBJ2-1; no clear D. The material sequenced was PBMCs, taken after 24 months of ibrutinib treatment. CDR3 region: CASSPPNEGNEQFF. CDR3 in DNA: TGTGCCAGCTCACCACCGAATGAAGGGAATGAGCAGTTCTTC.